Presented here are 14 T cell receptor beta chains from one specimen sequenced in a study of blood T cells in healthy people across ages. Using a J-beta primer mix together with a sample-barcoded 5' primer, a second PCR was run for about 6 to 12 cycles. One entry per CDR3 protein results from TCRdb running MiXCR on the 5' RACE reads. This sample has 720,000 or so distinct CDR3 sequences, with approximately 40% found just once. Sequences were obtained from blood. These TCRs come from an elderly man in good health.

The rearrangement joins TRBV4-3 to TRBJ2-7; possibly TRBD2 for D (5 bases). Germline values: CDR1 LGHNA, CDR2 YSLEER. V lost 1 base, J lost 2 bases, and 15 bases lay in between. The CDR3 extends over 16 amino acids. The CDR3 sequence: CASSQGAGGRTYEQYF. DNA of the CDR3: TGCGCCAGCAGCCAAGGGGCGGGCGGGCGAACCTACGAGCAGTACTTC.

The table lists this clonotype with many counts. V and J are TRBV28 and TRBJ2-3, with D perhaps TRBD1 (5 bases). The CDR3 is 13 residues long. Germline CDR1 is MDHEN and CDR2 is SYDVKM. Trimming pared 4 bases from V and 5 bases from J, leaving 10 bases between. The CDR3 region is CASSWGGLDTQYF. CDR3 DNA sequence: TGTGCCAGCAGTTGGGGCGGCCTAGATACGCAGTATTTT.

The gene calls are TRBV29-1 and TRBJ1-4, with 8 bases fitting TRBD1. Germline V gene sequence: CDR1 SQVTM, CDR2 ANQGSEA. The CDR3 runs to 13 residues. Trimming removed 6 bases from V and 3 bases from J; junction bases left unmatched: 3. This chain's CDR3 is CSVGTGPNEKLFF. CDR3 coding DNA: TGCAGCGTCGGGACAGGCCCTAATGAAAAACTGTTTTTT.

This clonotype has a count of ten or more. The chain employs TRBV20-1 and TRBJ1-6, with D perhaps matching TRBD1 (5 bases). V lost 2 bases and J 7 bases, leaving 15 bases between the germline ends. The germline V gene has CDR1 DFQATT and CDR2 SNEGSKA (reference sequence). CDR3 length: 15 amino acids. CDR3 DNA: TGCAGTGCTAGAAAAGGGGCAGGAAACAATTCACCCCTCCACTTT. It specifies CSARKGAGNNSPLHF.

A few counts support this clonotype. The chain links TRBV11-2 to TRBJ2-7; D call uncertain. The CDR3 runs to 14 residues. V lost 9 bases, J lost 2 bases, and 17 bases lay in between. Germline assignment: CDR1 SGHAT and CDR2 FQNNGV. CDR3 residues: CASSKVASTYEQYF. The CDR3 DNA reads as TGTGCCAGTTCAAAGGTGGCCAGTACCTACGAGCAGTACTTC. Variable domain in full (rest from reference TRBV11-2 and TRBJ2-7): EAGVAQSPRYKIIEKRQSVAFWCNPISGHATLYWYQQILGQGPKLLIQFQNNGVVDDSQLPKDRFSAERLKGVDSTLKIQPAKLEDSAVYLCASSKVASTYEQYFGPGTRLTVT.

The rearrangement links TRBV12-5 to TRBJ2-1; no clear D gene. Trimming left V 2 bases short and J 4 bases short, with 6 bases between. There are 13 residues in the CDR3. Germline lookup yields CDR1 LGHNT and CDR2 FRNRAP. The CDR3 region is CASGLSDYNEQFF. In DNA form, the CDR3 reads TGTGCTAGTGGTTTGTCGGATTACAATGAGCAGTTCTTC.

The chain links TRBV11-2 to TRBJ2-7; 7 bases line up with TRBD1. The J call is uncertain, as TRBJ2-5 better fits the DNA end. The length of the CDR3 is 14 residues. Germline CDR1 reads SGHAT; CDR2 reads FQNNGV. CDR3 DNA: TGTGCCAGCAGCCTACAGACAGGGCGCGAGACCCAGTACTTC. It codes for CASSLQTGRETQYF.

The chain uses TRBV6-1 and TRBJ2-1, with D tentatively TRBD1 (5 bases). The germline V gene encodes CDR1 MNHNS and CDR2 SASEGT. The CDR3 spans 12 residues. With 7 bases removed from V and 8 bases from J, the gap between germline ends came to 12 bases. The CDR3 sequence: CASTQQVYEQFF. The CDR3 nucleotides are TGTGCCAGCACCCAACAGGTCTATGAGCAGTTCTTC.

The chain links TRBV4-2 to TRBJ2-3, with 8 bases aligning to TRBD1. Per the germline V gene, CDR1 is LGHNA and CDR2 is YNFKEQ. The CDR3 is made up of 18 amino acids. The V gene end was trimmed by 0 bases and the J gene end by 2 bases; junction bases not matched to a gene: 10. CDR3 sequence: CASSQDFIGTGTTDTQYF. CDR3 coding DNA: TGTGCCAGCAGCCAAGACTTTATCGGGACAGGAACCACAGATACGCAGTATTTT.

The count of this clonotype is one. This chain links TRBV5-1 with TRBJ2-5; maybe TRBD2 (6 bases). V shed 0 bases and J shed 11 bases, with 20 bases lying between them. Germline CDR1 is SGHRS and CDR2 is YFSETQ. The CDR3 length is 15 residues. CDR3 in DNA: TGCGCCAGCAGCTTGGGGGGGGATTACTACAATGAGCAGTACTTC. It yields the protein CASSLGGDYYNEQYF.

The V gene is TRBV7-8, the J gene TRBJ1-2; D might be TRBD1 (5 bases). The germline V gene has CDR1 SGHVS and CDR2 FQNEAQ. Trimming removed 8 bases at V and 2 bases at J, with 12 bases between. This CDR3 has 13 amino acids. The CDR3 reads CASDGGANYGYTF. In DNA, the CDR3 is TGTGCCAGCGACGGGGGAGCAAACTATGGCTACACCTTC.

The genes are TRBV6-2 or TRBV6-3 and TRBJ2-3; possibly TRBD1 or TRBD2 for D (6 bases each). The CDR3 is 14 residues long. Trimming shortened V by 2 bases and J by 3 bases, and 9 bases separated the two germline ends. Germline V lookup: CDR1 MNHEY, CDR2 SVGEGT. The CDR3 DNA follows: TGTGCCAGCAGTTACCCGGGGGCAACAGATACGCAGTATTTT. Residues: CASSYPGATDTQYF.

There are a few counts of this clonotype. CDR3 in amino acids: CASSPSPGLEYF. CDR3 nucleotides: TGTGCCAGCAGTCCCTCTCCGGGGCTCGAGTATTTT. The chain employs TRBV28 and TRBJ2-3, with D tentatively TRBD1 or TRBD2 (5 bases each). With 5 bases removed from V and 13 bases from J, the gap between germline ends came to 16 bases. The CDR3 is made up of 12 amino acids. Germline-derived CDR1 and CDR2 are MDHEN and SYDVKM.

The chain combines TRBV7-3 with TRBJ2-5, with 16 positions matching TRBD2. The germline V gene encodes CDR1 SGHTA and CDR2 FQGTGA. The CDR3 is 16 residues long. With 5 bases clipped from V and 11 bases from J, the junction kept 11 bases outside the gene matches. CDR3 residues: CASSRGTSGRVDEQYF. The CDR3 DNA sequence: TGTGCCAGCAGCCGGGGGACTAGCGGGAGGGTCGATGAGCAGTACTTC.